These 3 T cell receptor beta chains were all obtained from the same sample, sequenced in a study of naive and memory T cell subsets. Two oligonucleotides, mixed equimolar, formed the beta constant-region primer covering TRBC1 and TRBC2. The ligated cDNA underwent four PCR rounds using SP2 and nested alpha and beta constant-region primers. TCRdb re-called the UMI-ligation and nested PCR reads through MiXCR, storing one row per CDR3 protein. There are 85,000 or so distinct CDR3 sequences in the sample; 9% to 9.5% occur only once, and about 1.2% lies in the top ten. Sequencing used naive CD8+ T cells from blood. Receptors were obtained from a human donor in good health.

This clonotype was seen only a few times. The V gene is TRBV2, the J gene TRBJ1-2; D ambiguous. The CDR3 loop spans 10 amino acids. Per the germline V gene, CDR1 is SNHLY and CDR2 is FYNNEI. Trimming shortened V by 6 bases and J by 11 bases, and 10 bases separated the two germline ends. The CDR3 here is CASRSLGYTF. CDR3 bases: TGTGCCAGCAGATCGCTTGGTTACACCTTC.

The V call is TRBV20-1, the J call TRBJ2-5, with 9 bases aligning to TRBD2. Trimming removed 5 bases from V and 7 bases from J; junction bases left unmatched: 5. Germline CDR1 reads DFQATT; CDR2 reads SNEGSKA (reference sequence). The CDR3 length is 12 residues. The CDR3: CSAQREVGTQYF. The CDR3 DNA reads as TGCAGTGCTCAGCGGGAGGTCGGGACCCAGTACTTC.

This clonotype has more than one count but fewer than ten. The chain carries TRBV19 and TRBJ1-1; 10 bases agree with TRBD1. Germline loops: CDR1 LNHDA, CDR2 SQIVND (reference sequence). Trimming removed 7 bases from V and 5 bases from J; junction bases left unmatched: 10. CDR3 length: 15 residues. The CDR3 DNA sequence: TGTGCCAGTACCCCGGGACAGGGGATGGGGACTGAAGCTTTCTTT. Translated: CASTPGQGMGTEAFF.